Here is one T cell receptor (beta chain) with its context. The sample is drawn from a study of blood T cell repertoires in COVID-19. Study details: The United States, Italy and Spain supplied acute and convalescent COVID-19 samples. Nucleic acid was either cDNA or gDNA, and it came from T cells, B-cell-depleted T cells, or PBMCs.

Per the original methods: From reference gene primer amplification, estimates of nucleated cell counts were derived. This table comes from immunoSEQ multiplex PCR, and its TCRdb copy is limited to in-frame clones, with some not included. That table gives V, J and clone size, and the DNA gave D and trimming. The repertoire holds about 340,000 clones, with about 86% as singletons. The germline V gene encodes CDR1 LNHNV and CDR2 YYDKDF (reference sequence). V lost 6 bases to trimming and J lost 3 bases, with 20 bases between them. The CDR3 covers 17 residues. The chain has TRBV15 and TRBJ2-2; possible D gene TRBD2, 6 bases. The clonotype was recovered from a man under 40 with active or convalescent COVID-19. The sample taken for sequencing was peripheral blood. CDR3 sequence reads: CATSKSRDSKDTGELFF. The CDR3 DNA sequence: TGTGCCACCAGTAAGAGTAGGGACTCGAAAGACACCGGGGAGCTGTTTTTT. Full variable domain (rest looked up from reference TRBV15 and TRBJ2-2): DAMVIQNPRYQVTQFGKPVTLSCSQTLNHNVMYWYQQKSSQAPKLLFHYYDKDFNNEADTPDNFQSRRPNTSFCFLDIRSPGLGDTAMYLCATSKSRDSKDTGELFFGEGSRLTVL.